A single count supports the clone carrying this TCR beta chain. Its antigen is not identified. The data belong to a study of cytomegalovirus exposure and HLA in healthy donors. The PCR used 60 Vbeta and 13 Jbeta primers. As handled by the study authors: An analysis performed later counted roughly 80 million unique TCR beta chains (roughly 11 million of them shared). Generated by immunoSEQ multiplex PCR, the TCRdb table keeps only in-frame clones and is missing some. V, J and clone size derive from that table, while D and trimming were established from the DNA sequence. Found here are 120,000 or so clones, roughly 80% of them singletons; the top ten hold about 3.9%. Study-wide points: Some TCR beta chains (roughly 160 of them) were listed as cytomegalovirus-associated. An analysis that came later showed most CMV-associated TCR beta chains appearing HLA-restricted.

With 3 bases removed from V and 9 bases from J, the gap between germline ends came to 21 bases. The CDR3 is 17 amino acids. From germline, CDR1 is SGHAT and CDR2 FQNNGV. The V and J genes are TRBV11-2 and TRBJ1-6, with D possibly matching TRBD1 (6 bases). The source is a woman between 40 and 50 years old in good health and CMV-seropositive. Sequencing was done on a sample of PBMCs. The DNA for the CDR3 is TGTGCCAGCAGCTTCCCATCTACAGGGACACTAGGTTCACCCCTCCACTTT. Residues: CASSFPSTGTLGSPLHF. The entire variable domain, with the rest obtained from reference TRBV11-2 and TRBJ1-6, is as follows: EAGVAQSPRYKIIEKRQSVAFWCNPISGHATLYWYQQILGQGPKLLIQFQNNGVVDDSQLPKDRFSAERLKGVDSTLKIQPAKLEDSAVYLCASSFPSTGTLGSPLHFGNGTRLTVT.